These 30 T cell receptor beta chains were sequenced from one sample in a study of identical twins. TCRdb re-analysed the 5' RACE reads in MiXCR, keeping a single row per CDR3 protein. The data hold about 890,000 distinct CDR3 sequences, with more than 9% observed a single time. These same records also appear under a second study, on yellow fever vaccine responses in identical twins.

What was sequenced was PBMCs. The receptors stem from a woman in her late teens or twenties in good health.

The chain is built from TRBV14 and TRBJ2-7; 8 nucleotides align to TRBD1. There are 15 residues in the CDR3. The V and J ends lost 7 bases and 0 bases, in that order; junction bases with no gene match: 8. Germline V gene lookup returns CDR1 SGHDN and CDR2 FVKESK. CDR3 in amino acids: CASKYGQGSSYEQYF. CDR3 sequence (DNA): TGTGCCAGCAAATATGGACAGGGAAGCTCCTACGAGCAGTACTTC.

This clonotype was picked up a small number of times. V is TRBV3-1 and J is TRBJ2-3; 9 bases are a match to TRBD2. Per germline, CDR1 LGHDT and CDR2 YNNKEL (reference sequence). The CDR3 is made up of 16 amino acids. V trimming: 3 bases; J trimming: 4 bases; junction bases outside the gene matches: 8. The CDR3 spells CASSHRAGGKSDTQYF. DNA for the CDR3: TGTGCCAGCAGCCACCGGGCGGGGGGGAAGTCAGATACGCAGTATTTT.

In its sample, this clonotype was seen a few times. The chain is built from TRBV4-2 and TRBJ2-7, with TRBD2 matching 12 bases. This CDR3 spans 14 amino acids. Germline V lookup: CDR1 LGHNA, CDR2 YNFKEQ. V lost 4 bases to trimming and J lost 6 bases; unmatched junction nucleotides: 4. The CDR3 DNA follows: TGTGCCAGCAGCCTCGGGACTAGCGGGCTCGAGCAGTACTTC. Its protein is CASSLGTSGLEQYF.

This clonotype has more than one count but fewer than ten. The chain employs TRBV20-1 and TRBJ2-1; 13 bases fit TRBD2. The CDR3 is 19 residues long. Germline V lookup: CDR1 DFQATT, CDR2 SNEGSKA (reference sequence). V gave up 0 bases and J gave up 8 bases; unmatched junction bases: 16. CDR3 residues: CSARDQSPGLAGVIDEQFF. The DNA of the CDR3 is TGCAGTGCTAGAGATCAGTCCCCTGGACTAGCGGGAGTAATCGATGAGCAGTTCTTC.

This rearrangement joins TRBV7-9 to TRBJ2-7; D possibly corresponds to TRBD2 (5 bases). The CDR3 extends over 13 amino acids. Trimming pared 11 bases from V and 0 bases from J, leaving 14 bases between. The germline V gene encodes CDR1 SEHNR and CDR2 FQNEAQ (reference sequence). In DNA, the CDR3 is TGTGCCGGAGAGACTACGAGCTCCTACGAGCAGTACTTC. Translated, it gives CAGETTSSYEQYF.

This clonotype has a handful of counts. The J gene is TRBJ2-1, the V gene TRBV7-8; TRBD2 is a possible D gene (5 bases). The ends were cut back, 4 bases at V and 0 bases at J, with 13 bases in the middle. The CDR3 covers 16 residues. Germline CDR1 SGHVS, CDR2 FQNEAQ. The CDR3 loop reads CASSSRGHSSYNEQFF. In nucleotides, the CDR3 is TGTGCCAGCAGCTCCCGGGGTCACAGCTCCTACAATGAGCAGTTCTTC. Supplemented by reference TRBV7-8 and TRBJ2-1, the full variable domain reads GAGVSQSPRYKVAKRGQDVALRCDPISGHVSLFWYQQALGQGPEFLTYFQNEAQLDKSGLPSDRFFAERPEGSVSTLKIQRTQQEDSAVYLCASSSRGHSSYNEQFFGPGTRLTVL.

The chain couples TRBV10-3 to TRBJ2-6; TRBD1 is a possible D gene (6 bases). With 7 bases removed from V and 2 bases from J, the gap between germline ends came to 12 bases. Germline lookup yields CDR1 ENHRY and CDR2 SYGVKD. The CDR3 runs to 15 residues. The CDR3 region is CAIKAQGTGANVLTF. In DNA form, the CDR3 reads TGTGCCATCAAGGCCCAGGGGACTGGGGCCAACGTCCTGACTTTC.

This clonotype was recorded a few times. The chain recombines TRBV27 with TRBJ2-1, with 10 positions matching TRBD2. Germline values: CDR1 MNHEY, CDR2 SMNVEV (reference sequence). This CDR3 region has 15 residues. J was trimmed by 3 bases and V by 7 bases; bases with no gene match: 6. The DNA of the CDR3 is TGTGCCAGCAACCCGGGACTAGCGTACTACAATGAGCAGTTCTTC. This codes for CASNPGLAYYNEQFF.

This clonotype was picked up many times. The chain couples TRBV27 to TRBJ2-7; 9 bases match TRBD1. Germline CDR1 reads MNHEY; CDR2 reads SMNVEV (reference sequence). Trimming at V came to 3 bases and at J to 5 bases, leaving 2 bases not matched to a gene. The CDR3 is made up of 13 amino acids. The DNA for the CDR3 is TGTGCCAGCAGTTTCACAGGGGGCGACGAGCAGTACTTC. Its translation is CASSFTGGDEQYF.

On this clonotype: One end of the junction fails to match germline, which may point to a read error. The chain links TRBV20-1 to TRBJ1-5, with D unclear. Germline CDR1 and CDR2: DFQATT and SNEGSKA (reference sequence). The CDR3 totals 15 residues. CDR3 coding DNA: TGCTGTGCTAGAGAGGTGGTCACGGGCAATCAGCCCCAGCATTTT. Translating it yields CCAREVVTGNQPQHF.

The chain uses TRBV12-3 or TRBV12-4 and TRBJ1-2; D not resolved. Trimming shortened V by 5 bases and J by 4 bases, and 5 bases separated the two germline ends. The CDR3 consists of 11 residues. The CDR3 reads CASSTLYGYTF. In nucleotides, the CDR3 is TGTGCCAGCAGTACACTCTATGGCTACACCTTC.

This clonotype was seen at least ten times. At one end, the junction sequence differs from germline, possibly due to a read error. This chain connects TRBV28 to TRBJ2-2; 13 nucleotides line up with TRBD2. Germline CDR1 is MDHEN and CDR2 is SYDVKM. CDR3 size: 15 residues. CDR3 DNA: TGCGCCAGCAGCTCGACTAGCGGGGGGACCGGGGAGCTGTTTTTT. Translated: CASSSTSGGTGELFF.

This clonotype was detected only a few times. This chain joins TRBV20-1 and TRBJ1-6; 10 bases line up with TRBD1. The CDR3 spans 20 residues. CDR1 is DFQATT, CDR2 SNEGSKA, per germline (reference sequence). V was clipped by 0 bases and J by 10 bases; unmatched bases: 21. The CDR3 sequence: CSAREGLTGGAAMFRSPLHF. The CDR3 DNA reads TGCAGTGCTAGAGAAGGGCTGACAGGGGGCGCCGCTATGTTTCGATCACCCCTCCACTTT.

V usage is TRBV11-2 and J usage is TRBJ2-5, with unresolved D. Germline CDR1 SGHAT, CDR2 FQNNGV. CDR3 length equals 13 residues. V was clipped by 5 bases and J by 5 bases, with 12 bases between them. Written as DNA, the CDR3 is TGTGCCAGCAGCCAGACGGGTTGGGAGACCCAGTACTTC. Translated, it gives CASSQTGWETQYF. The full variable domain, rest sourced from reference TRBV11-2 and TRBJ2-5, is EAGVAQSPRYKIIEKRQSVAFWCNPISGHATLYWYQQILGQGPKLLIQFQNNGVVDDSQLPKDRFSAERLKGVDSTLKIQPAKLEDSAVYLCASSQTGWETQYFGPGTRLLVL.

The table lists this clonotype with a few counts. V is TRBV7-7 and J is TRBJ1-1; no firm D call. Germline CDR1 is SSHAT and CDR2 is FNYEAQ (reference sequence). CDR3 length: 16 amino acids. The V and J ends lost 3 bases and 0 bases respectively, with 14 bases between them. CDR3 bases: TGTGCCAGCAGCTTTGGTGTAGGACTAATGAACACTGAAGCTTTCTTT. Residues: CASSFGVGLMNTEAFF.

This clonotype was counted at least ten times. CDR3 DNA sequence: TGCGCCAGCAGCCCCGGGACGCGTTATGGCTACACCTTC. Its translation: CASSPGTRYGYTF. The chain carries TRBV5-1 and TRBJ1-2, with TRBD1 as a possible D gene (5 bases). Germline V gene lookup returns CDR1 SGHRS and CDR2 YFSETQ. The V end was cut by 4 bases, the J end by 5 bases, with 12 bases between. CDR3 size: 13 residues.

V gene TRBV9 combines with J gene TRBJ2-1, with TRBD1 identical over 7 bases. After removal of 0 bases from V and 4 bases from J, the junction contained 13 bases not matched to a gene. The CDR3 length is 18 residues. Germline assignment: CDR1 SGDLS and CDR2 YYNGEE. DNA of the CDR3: TGTGCCAGCAGCGTAGAACAGGGGCCTTCGATCCTTTACAATGAGCAGTTCTTC. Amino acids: CASSVEQGPSILYNEQFF.

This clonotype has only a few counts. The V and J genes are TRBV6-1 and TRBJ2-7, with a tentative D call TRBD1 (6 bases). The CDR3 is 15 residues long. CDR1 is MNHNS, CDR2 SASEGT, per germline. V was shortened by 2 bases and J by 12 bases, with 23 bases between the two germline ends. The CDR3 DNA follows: TGTGCCAGCAGTGAAAGCACAGGGAGAGAATGGTCGTGGTACGTC. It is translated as CASSESTGREWSWYV.

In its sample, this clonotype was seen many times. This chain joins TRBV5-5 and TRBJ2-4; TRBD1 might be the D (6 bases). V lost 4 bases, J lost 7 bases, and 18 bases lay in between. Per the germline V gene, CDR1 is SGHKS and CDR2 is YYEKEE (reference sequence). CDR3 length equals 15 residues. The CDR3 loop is CASSRDIFPGNIQYF. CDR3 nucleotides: TGTGCCAGCAGCCGGGACATATTTCCGGGGAACATTCAGTACTTC.

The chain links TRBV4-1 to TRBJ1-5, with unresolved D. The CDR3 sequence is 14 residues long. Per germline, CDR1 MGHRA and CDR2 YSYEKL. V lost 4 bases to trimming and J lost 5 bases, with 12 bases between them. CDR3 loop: CASSLRTDDQPQHF. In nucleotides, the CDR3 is TGCGCCAGCAGCCTACGGACGGACGATCAGCCCCAGCATTTT.

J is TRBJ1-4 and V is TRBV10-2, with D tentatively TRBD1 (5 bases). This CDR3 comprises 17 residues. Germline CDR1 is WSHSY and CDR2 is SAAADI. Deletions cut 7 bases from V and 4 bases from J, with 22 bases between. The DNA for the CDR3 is TGCGCCAGCACCGACCACACCCGGGGGTCCTATAATGAAAAACTGTTTTTT. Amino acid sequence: CASTDHTRGSYNEKLFF.

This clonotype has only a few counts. The CDR3 DNA reads TGCAGTGCTCCACCACTAGCGGGATTCACAGATACGCAGTATTTT. Translating it yields CSAPPLAGFTDTQYF. The chain combines TRBV20-1 with TRBJ2-3; 10 nucleotides match TRBD2. CDR3 length: 15 amino acids. Germline CDR1 DFQATT, CDR2 SNEGSKA (reference sequence). V was pared by 5 bases and J by 2 bases, with 7 bases of the junction left unmatched.

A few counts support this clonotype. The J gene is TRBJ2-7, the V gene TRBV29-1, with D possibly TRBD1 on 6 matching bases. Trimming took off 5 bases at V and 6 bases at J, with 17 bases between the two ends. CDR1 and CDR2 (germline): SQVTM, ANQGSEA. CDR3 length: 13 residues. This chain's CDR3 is CSVRQVLGSEQYF. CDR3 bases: TGCAGCGTTAGACAGGTCTTGGGCAGCGAGCAGTACTTC.

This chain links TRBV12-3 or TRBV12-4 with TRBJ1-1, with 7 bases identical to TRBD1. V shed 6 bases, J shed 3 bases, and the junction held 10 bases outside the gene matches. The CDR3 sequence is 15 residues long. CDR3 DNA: TGTGCCAGCAGGGAAATCAGGGGGGGGGACACTGAAGCTTTCTTT. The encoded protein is CASREIRGGDTEAFF.

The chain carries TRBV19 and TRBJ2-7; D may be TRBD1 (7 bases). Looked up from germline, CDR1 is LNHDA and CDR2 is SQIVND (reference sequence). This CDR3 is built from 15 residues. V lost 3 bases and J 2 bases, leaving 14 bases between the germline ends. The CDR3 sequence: CASSMGAGQTYEQYF. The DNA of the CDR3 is TGTGCCAGTAGTATGGGTGCGGGACAGACCTACGAGCAGTACTTC.

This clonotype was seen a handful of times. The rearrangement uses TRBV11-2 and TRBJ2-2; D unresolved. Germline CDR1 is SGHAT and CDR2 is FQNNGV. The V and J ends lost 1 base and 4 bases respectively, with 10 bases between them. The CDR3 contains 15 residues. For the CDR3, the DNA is TGTGCCAGCAGCTTAGGGGAACCGGCCACCGGGGAGCTGTTTTTT. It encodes CASSLGEPATGELFF.

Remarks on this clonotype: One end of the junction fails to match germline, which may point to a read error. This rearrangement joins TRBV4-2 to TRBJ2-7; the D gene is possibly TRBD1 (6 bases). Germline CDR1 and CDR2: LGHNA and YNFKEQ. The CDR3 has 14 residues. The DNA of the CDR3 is TGTGCCATCAGCCAGGGACACCTCTCCTACGAGCAGTACTTC. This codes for CAISQGHLSYEQYF.

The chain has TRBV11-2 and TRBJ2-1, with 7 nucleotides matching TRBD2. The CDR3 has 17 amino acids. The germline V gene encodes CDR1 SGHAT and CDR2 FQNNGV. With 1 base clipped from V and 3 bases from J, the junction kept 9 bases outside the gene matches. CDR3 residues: CASSLGFQRGRYNEQFF. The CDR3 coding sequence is TGTGCCAGCAGCTTAGGGTTCCAGCGGGGTCGCTACAATGAGCAGTTCTTC. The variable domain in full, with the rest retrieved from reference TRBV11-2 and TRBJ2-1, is EAGVAQSPRYKIIEKRQSVAFWCNPISGHATLYWYQQILGQGPKLLIQFQNNGVVDDSQLPKDRFSAERLKGVDSTLKIQPAKLEDSAVYLCASSLGFQRGRYNEQFFGPGTRLTVL.

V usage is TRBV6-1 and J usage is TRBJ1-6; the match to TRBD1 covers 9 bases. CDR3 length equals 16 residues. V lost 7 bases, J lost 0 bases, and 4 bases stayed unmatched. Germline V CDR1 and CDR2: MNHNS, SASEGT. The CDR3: CASNDRGGSYNSPLHF. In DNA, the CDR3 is TGTGCCAGCAACGACAGGGGGGGCTCCTATAATTCACCCCTCCACTTT.

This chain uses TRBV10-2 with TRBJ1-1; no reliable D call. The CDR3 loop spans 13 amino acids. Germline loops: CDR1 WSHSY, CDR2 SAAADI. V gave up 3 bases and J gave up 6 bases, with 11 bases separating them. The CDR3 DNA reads TGCGCCAGCAGTGAAATGGAGCGGGCTGAAGCTTTCTTT. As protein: CASSEMERAEAFF.